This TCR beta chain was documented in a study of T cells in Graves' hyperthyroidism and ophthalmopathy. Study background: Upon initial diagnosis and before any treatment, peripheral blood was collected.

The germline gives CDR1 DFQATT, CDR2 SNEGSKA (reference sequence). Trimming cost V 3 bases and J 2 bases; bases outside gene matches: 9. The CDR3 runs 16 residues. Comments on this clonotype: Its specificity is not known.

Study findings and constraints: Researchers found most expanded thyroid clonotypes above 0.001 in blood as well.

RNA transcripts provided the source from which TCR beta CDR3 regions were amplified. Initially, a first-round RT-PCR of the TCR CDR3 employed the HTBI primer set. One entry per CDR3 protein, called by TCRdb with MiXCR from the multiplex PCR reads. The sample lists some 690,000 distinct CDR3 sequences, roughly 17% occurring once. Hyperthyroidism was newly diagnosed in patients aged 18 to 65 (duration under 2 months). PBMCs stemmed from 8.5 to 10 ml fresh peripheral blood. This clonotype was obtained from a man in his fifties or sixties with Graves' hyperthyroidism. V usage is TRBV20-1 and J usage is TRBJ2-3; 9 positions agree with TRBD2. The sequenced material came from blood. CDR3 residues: CSARGSAGGTTDTQYF. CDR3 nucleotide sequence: TGCAGTGCTAGGGGGTCGGCGGGAGGGACCACAGATACGCAGTATTTT.